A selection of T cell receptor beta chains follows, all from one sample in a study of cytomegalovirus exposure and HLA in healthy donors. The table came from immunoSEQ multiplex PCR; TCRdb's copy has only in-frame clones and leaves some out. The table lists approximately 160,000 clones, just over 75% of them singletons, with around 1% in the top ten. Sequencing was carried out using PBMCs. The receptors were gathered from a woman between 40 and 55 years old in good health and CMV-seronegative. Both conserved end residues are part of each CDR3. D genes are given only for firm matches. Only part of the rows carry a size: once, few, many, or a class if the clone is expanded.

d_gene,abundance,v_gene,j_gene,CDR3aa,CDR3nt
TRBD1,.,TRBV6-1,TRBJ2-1,CASRVGQGSDEQFF,TGTGCCAGCAGGGTAGGACAGGGGTCCGATGAGCAGTTCTTC
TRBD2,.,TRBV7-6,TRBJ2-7,CASSSLETSGAGEQYF,TGTGCCAGCAGCTCCCTAGAGACTAGCGGGGCCGGCGAGCAGTACTTC
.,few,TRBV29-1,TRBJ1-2,CSVAGGLQRMGGYTF,TGCAGCGTTGCGGGCGGGCTTCAGAGAATGGGTGGCTACACCTTC
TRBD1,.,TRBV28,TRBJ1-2,CASSPDRVSGYTF,TGTGCCAGCAGCCCTGACAGGGTGAGTGGCTACACCTTC
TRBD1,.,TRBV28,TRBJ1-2,CASGYHQGAGGYTF,TGTGCCAGCGGATATCACCAGGGGGCGGGTGGCTACACCTTC
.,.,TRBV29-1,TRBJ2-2,CSVPRVNTGELFF,TGCAGCGTGCCGAGAGTGAACACCGGGGAGCTGTTTTTT
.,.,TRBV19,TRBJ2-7,CASSFHRDTYEQYF,TGTGCCAGTAGTTTCCACCGGGACACCTACGAGCAGTACTTC
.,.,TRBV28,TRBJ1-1,CASAPGLGTEAFF,TGTGCCTCCGCCCCGGGGTTGGGCACTGAAGCTTTCTTT
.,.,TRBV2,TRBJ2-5,CASSPSEKETQYF,TGTGCCAGCAGTCCTAGCGAGAAAGAGACCCAGTACTTC
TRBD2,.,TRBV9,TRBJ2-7,CASSVGGLAGDLSEQYF,TGTGCCAGCAGCGTGGGGGGACTAGCGGGAGATTTGAGCGAGCAGTACTTC
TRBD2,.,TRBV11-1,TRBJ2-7,CASSARLAGEAYEQYF,TGTGCCAGCAGCGCACGACTAGCGGGGGAAGCCTACGAGCAGTACTTC
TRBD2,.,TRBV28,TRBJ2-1,CASSLIGRIYNEQFF,TGTGCCAGCAGTTTAATCGGGAGGATTTACAATGAGCAGTTCTTC
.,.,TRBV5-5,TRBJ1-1,CASSLASYTWTTEAFF,TGTGCCAGCAGCTTGGCCTCTTACACGTGGACAACTGAAGCTTTCTTT
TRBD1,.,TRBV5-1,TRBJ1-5,CASSLVTGRGNQPQHF,TGCGCCAGCAGCTTGGTGACAGGGCGAGGCAATCAGCCCCAGCATTTT
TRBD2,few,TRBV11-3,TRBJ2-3,CASSVGLAGGDTQYF,TGTGCCAGCAGCGTGGGACTAGCGGGAGGAGATACGCAGTATTTT